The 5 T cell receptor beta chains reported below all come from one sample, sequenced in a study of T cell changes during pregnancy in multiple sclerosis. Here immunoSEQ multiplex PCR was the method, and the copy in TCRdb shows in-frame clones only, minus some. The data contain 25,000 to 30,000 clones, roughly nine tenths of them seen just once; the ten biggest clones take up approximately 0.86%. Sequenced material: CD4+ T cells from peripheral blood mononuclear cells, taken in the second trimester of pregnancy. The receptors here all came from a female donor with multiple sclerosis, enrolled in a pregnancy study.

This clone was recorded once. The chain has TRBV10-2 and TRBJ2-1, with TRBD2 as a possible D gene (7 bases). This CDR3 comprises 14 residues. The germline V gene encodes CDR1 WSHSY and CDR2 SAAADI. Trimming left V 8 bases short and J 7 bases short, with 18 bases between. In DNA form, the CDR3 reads TGCGCCAGCGGCCTGGGAGGGGGGATAAATGAGCAGTTCTTC. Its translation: CASGLGGGINEQFF.

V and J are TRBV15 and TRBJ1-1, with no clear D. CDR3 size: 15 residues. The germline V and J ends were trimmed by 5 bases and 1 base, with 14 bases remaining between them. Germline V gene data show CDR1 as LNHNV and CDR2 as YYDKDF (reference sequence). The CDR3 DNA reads TGTGCCACCAGCTCCCCTGGCCGGGGGAACACTGAAGCTTTCTTT. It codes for CATSSPGRGNTEAFF.

CDR3 nucleotide sequence: TGTGCCAGCCCTATCGGAGGTGGCGAACAGGGGTGGGTGAACACTGAAGCTTTCTTT. Protein: CASPIGGGEQGWVNTEAFF. The chain couples TRBV2 to TRBJ1-1, with 7 bases aligning to TRBD1. J lost 0 bases, V lost 8 bases, and 21 bases had no gene match. This CDR3 comprises 19 residues. Germline values: CDR1 SNHLY, CDR2 FYNNEI.

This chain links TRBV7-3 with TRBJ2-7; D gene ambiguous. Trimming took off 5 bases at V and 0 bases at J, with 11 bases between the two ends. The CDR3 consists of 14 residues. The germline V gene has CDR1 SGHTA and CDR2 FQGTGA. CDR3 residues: CASSPGSSSYEQYF. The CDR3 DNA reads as TGTGCCAGCAGCCCCGGTTCGAGCTCCTACGAGCAGTACTTC.

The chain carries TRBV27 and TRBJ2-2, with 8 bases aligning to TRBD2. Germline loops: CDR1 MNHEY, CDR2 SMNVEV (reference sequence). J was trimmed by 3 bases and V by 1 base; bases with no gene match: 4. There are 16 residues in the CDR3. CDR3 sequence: CASSLYLGGDTGELFF. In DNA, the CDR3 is TGTGCCAGCAGTTTATATCTCGGGGGGGACACCGGGGAGCTGTTTTTT.